A selection of T cell receptor beta chains follows, all from one sample in a study of metastatic and nonmetastatic thyroid tumors. With MiXCR, TCRdb called clones anew from the PCR reads. The profile covers more than 15,000 clones, with over 20% appearing a single time and roughly 8.2% taken by the ten largest. Sequenced material: adjacent normal tissue. The origin of the receptors is a female donor with papillary thyroid cancer or a benign thyroid nodule (not recorded which). Some clones in this sample may be carry-over from other donors' samples. Both conserved end residues are part of each CDR3. The D gene is left open where the match is weak. Size tells how often a clone was seen (once, few, many) or the class of an expanded clone, and some rows leave it out.

clone size	D gene	V gene	J gene	CDR3 protein	CDR3 DNA
NA	NA	TRBV28	TRBJ1-2	CASSQTSSDRQYTF	TGTGCCAGCAGCCAGACATCCTCAGACAGGCAGTACACCTTC
few	NA	TRBV6-5	TRBJ1-1	CASSYRQPQNQEAFF	TGTGCCAGCAGTTACCGACAGCCCCAGAATCAAGAAGCTTTCTTT
many	TRBD1	TRBV30	TRBJ2-7	CAWSVSGTAYEQYF	TGTGCCTGGAGTGTTTCCGGGACAGCCTACGAGCAGTACTTC
many	TRBD2	TRBV5-4	TRBJ2-2	CASSSGLAGAPDTGELFF	TGTGCCAGCAGCTCGGGACTAGCGGGAGCCCCGGACACCGGGGAGCTGTTTTTT
medium-sized	TRBD2	TRBV7-2	TRBJ2-5	CASRRTSGSGETQYF	TGTGCCAGCAGAAGGACTAGCGGGAGTGGAGAGACCCAGTACTTC
NA	TRBD1	TRBV4-3	TRBJ1-2	CASSPGRGPNGYTF	TGCGCCAGCAGCCCCGGGAGGGGGCCTAATGGCTACACCTTC
NA	NA	TRBV19	TRBJ1-4	CASTGPIREKLFF	TGTGCCAGTACCGGACCGATCAGAGAAAAACTGTTTTTT
few	NA	TRBV2	TRBJ2-1	CAISSRQELYNEQFF	TGTGCCATCAGTTCCCGACAGGAATTGTACAATGAGCAGTTCTTC
many	NA	TRBV18	TRBJ2-5	CASSATGTQYF	TGTGCCAGCTCAGCCACAGGGACCCAGTACTTC
NA	NA	TRBV7-8	TRBJ2-2	CAGSSRQTNTGELFF	TGTGCCGGCAGCTCACGACAGACGAACACCGGGGAGCTGTTTTTT
medium-sized	TRBD1	TRBV12-3/TRBV12-4	TRBJ1-6	CASSLRGRRSPLHF	TGTGCCAGCAGTTTAAGGGGGCGCCGATCACCCCTCCACTTT
many	TRBD1	TRBV7-2	TRBJ2-5	CASSLGTGGIRQETQYF	TGTGCCAGCAGCTTAGGGACAGGGGGAATCCGGCAAGAGACCCAGTACTTC
many	TRBD1	TRBV4-3	TRBJ2-1	CASSQEWTRDRGNEQFF	TGCGCCAGCAGCCAAGAGTGGACGCGCGACAGGGGGAATGAGCAGTTCTTC
medium-sized	TRBD2	TRBV20-1	TRBJ2-3	CSAKSGSRTDTQYF	TGCAGTGCTAAGAGCGGGAGTCGGACAGATACGCAGTATTTT
medium-sized	TRBD1	TRBV11-2	TRBJ2-7	CASSLWSTGATYEQYF	TGTGCCAGCAGCTTATGGTCCACAGGGGCTACCTACGAGCAGTACTTC
NA	NA	TRBV20-1	TRBJ2-6	CSARVFSSGGNVRTF	TGCAGTGCTAGAGTGTTTAGCTCTGGGGGCAACGTCCGGACTTTC
NA	NA	TRBV7-2	TRBJ1-4	CASSSQGEKLFF	TGTGCCAGCAGTTCACAGGGTGAAAAACTGTTTTTT
many	TRBD2	TRBV29-1	TRBJ2-3	CSVSGSLTDTQYF	TGCAGCGTTAGCGGGAGTCTCACAGATACGCAGTATTTT
NA	NA	TRBV27	TRBJ1-2	CASSFARSYYGYTF	TGTGCCAGCAGTTTTGCCAGGTCCTACTATGGCTACACCTTC
NA	NA	TRBV12-3/TRBV12-4	TRBJ1-1	CASSLERSQLGKNTEAFF	TGTGCCAGCAGTTTAGAAAGATCACAGTTGGGAAAGAACACTGAAGCTTTCTTT
NA	NA	TRBV5-4	TRBJ1-4	CASSLRAEGEKLFF	TGTGCCAGCAGCTTAAGGGCTGAGGGTGAAAAACTGTTTTTT
many	TRBD1	TRBV5-5	TRBJ2-2	CASTKTGMTTGELFF	TGTGCCAGCACCAAGACAGGGATGACGACCGGGGAGCTGTTTTTT
NA	TRBD1	TRBV7-9	TRBJ1-4	CASSSGGWNEKLFF	TGTGCCAGCAGCTCAGGGGGATGGAATGAAAAACTGTTTTTT
NA	TRBD1	TRBV6-2/TRBV6-3	TRBJ2-6	CASSPWTGHTYSGANVLTF	TGTGCCAGCAGTCCCTGGACAGGGCACACATACTCTGGGGCCAACGTCCTGACTTTC
NA	TRBD1	TRBV20-1	TRBJ1-2	CSARWGQYGYTF	TGCAGTGCTAGGTGGGGACAGTATGGCTACACCTTC
NA	NA	TRBV10-3	TRBJ2-7	CASSYSKQSRYEQYF	TGTGCCAGCAGTTACTCTAAACAGAGCCGCTACGAGCAGTACTTC
NA	TRBD1	TRBV6-2/TRBV6-3	TRBJ2-2	CASSFTGTVTGELFF	TGTGCCAGCAGCTTTACCGGGACAGTCACCGGGGAGCTGTTTTTT
medium-sized	NA	TRBV7-2	TRBJ2-7	CASSLANVEQYF	TGTGCCAGCAGCTTAGCGAATGTCGAGCAGTACTTC
NA	NA	TRBV18	TRBJ1-4	CASSPSIGQSTNEKLFF	TGTGCCAGCTCACCAAGCATTGGACAGTCAACTAATGAAAAACTGTTTTTT
few	TRBD2	TRBV20-1	TRBJ2-7	CSARDRLAGLLLTAEQYF	TGCAGTGCTAGAGATAGGCTAGCGGGCCTCCTCCTGACGGCCGAGCAGTACTTC
few	TRBD2	TRBV6-1	TRBJ2-7	CASTGTGGSYEQYF	TGTGCCAGCACCGGAACGGGGGGCTCCTACGAGCAGTACTTC